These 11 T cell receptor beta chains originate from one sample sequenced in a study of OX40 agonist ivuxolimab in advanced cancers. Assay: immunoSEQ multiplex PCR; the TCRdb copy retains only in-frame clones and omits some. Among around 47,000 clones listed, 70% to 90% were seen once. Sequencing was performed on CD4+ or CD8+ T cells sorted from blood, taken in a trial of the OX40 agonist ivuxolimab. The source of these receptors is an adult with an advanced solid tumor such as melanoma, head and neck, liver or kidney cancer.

CDR3 amino acids: CASSPPRQGDPEKLFF. The CDR3, as DNA: TGCGCCAGCAGCCCCCCGCGACAGGGGGATCCCGAAAAACTGTTTTTT. V is TRBV4-3 and J is TRBJ1-4, with 9 bases that match TRBD1. V lost 4 bases and J lost 8; bases outside the gene matches: 11. Germline CDR1 reads LGHNA; CDR2 reads YSLEER. This CDR3 is 16 amino acids long.

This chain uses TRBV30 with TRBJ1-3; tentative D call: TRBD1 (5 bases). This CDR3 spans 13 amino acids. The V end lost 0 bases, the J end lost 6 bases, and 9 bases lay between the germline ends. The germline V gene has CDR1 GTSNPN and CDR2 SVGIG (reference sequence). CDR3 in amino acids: CAWSVGVTNTIYF. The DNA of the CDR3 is TGTGCCTGGAGTGTGGGGGTGACAAACACCATATATTTT.

Here the CDR3 reads CASSPLGPNEQFF. DNA for the CDR3: TGTGCCAGCTCACCGTTGGGGCCCAATGAGCAGTTCTTC. This rearrangement joins TRBV18 to TRBJ2-1; TRBD1 is a possible D gene (5 bases). V lost 3 bases and J 6 bases, leaving 9 bases between the germline ends. The germline gives CDR1 KGHSH, CDR2 LQKENI. There are 13 residues in the CDR3.

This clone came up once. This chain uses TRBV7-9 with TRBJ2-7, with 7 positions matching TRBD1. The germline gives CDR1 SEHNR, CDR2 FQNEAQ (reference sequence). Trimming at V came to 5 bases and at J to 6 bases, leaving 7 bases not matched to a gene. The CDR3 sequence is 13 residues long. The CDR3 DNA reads TGTGCCAGCAGCCCGACAGGGCGGAGCGAGCAGTACTTC. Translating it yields CASSPTGRSEQYF. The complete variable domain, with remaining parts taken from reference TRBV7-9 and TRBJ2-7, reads DTGVSQNPRHKITKRGQNVTFRCDPISEHNRLYWYRQTLGQGPEFLTYFQNEAQLEKSRLLSDRFSAERPKGSFSTLEIQRTEQGDSAMYLCASSPTGRSEQYFGPGTRLTVT.

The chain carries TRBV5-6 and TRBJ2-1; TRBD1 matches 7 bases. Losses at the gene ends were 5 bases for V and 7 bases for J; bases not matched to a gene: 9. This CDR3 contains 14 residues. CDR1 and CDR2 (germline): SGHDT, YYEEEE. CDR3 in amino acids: CASRQETGFNEQFF. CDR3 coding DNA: TGTGCCAGCAGGCAGGAGACAGGGTTTAATGAGCAGTTCTTC.

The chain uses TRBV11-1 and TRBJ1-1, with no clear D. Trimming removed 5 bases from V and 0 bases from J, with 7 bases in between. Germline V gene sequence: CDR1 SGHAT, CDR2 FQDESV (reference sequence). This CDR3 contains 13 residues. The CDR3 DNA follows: TGTGCCAGCAGCCCAGGAATGAACACTGAAGCTTTCTTT. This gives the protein CASSPGMNTEAFF.

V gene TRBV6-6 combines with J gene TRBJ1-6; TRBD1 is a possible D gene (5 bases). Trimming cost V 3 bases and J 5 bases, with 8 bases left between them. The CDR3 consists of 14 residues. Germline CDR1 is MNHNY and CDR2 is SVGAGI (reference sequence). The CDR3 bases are TGTGCCAGCAGTTATGGGACGGATAATTCACCCCTCCACTTT. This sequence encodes CASSYGTDNSPLHF.

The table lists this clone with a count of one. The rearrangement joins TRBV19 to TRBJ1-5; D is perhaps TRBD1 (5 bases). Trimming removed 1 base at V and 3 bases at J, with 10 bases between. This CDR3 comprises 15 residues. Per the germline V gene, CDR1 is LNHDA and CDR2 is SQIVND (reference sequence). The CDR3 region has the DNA TGTGCCAGTAGTATAGGCGGGGCCTACAATCAGCCCCAGCATTTT. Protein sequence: CASSIGGAYNQPQHF.

CDR3 in amino acids: CASSPMGQKSSYEQYF. CDR3 in DNA: TGCGCCAGCAGCCCCATGGGGCAGAAAAGCTCCTACGAGCAGTACTTC. The chain uses TRBV4-1 and TRBJ2-7, with D possibly matching TRBD1 (5 bases). In germline, CDR1 is MGHRA, CDR2 YSYEKL. V lost 4 bases to trimming and J lost 0 bases, with 16 bases between them. The CDR3 is 16 amino acids.

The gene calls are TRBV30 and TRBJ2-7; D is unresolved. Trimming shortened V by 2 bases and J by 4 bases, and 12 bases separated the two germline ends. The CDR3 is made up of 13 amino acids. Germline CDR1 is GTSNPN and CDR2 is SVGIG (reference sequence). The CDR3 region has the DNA TGTGCCTGGAGTCCGGGTTACGAGTACGAGCAGTACTTC. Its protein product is CAWSPGYEYEQYF.

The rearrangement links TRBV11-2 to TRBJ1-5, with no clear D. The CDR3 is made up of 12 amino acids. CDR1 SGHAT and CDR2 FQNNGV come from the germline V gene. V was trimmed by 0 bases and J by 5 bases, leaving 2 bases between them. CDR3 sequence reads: CASSLDHQPQHF. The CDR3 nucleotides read TGTGCCAGCAGCTTAGATCATCAGCCCCAGCATTTT.